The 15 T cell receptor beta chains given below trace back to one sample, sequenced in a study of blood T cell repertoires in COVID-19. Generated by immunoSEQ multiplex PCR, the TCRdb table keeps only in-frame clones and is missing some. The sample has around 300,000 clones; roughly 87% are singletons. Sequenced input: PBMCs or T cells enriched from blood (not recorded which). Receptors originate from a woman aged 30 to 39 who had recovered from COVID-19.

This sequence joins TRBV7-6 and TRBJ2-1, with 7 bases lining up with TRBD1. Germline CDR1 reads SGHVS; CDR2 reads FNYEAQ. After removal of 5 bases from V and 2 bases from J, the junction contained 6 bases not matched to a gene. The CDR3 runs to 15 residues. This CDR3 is CASSLRQGPYNEQFF. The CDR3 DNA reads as TGTGCCAGCAGCCTAAGACAGGGCCCCTACAATGAGCAGTTCTTC.

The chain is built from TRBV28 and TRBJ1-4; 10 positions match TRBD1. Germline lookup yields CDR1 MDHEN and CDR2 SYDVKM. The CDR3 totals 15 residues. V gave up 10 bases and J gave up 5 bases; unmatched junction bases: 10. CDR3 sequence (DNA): TGTGCCATAGCCCCCGCGGGACAGGGGAATGAAAAACTGTTTTTT. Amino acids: CAIAPAGQGNEKLFF.

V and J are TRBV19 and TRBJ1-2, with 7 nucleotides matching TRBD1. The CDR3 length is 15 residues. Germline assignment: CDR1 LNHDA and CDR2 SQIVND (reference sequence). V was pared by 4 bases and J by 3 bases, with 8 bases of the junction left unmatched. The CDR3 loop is CASSTRGQLHYGYTF. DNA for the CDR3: TGTGCCAGTAGTACCCGGGGACAGCTCCACTATGGCTACACCTTC.

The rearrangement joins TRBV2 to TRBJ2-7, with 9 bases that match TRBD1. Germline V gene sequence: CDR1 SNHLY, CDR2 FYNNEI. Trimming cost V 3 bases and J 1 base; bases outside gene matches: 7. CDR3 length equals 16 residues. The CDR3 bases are TGTGCCAGCAGTGACACCTCCGGGACAGGGTCCTACGAGCAGTACTTC. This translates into CASSDTSGTGSYEQYF.

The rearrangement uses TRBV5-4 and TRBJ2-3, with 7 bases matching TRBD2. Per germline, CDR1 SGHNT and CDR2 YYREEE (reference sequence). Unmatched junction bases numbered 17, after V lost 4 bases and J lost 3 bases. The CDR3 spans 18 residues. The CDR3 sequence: CASSLPRDSGGGTDTQYF. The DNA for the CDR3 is TGTGCCAGCAGCCTCCCCCGAGACAGTGGGGGGGGGACAGATACGCAGTATTTT.

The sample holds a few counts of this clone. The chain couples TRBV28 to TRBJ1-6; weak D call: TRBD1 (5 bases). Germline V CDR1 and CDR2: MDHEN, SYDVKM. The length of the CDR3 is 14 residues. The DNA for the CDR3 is TGTGGGACCGGGGGGAGCTCCTATAATTCACCCCTCCACTTT. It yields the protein CGTGGSSYNSPLHF.

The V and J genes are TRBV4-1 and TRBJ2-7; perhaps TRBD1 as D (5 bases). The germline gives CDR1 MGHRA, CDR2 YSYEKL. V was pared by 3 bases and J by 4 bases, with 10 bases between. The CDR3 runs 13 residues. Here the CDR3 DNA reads TGCGCCAGCAGCCACAGGGTCGGGTACGAGCAGTACTTC. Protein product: CASSHRVGYEQYF.

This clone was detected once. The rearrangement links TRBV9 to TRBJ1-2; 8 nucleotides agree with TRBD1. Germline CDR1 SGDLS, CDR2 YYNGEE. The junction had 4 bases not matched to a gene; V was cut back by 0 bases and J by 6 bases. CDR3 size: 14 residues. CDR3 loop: CASSVVQGAHGYTF. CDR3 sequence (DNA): TGTGCCAGCAGCGTAGTTCAGGGGGCACATGGCTACACCTTC.

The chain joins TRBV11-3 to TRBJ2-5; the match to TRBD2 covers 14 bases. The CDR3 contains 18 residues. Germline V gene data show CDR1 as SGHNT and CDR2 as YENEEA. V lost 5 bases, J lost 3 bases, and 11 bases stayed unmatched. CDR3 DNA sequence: TGTGCCAGCAGCCCAGGACCCGGGACTAGCGGGAGAGAAGAGACCCAGTACTTC. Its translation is CASSPGPGTSGREETQYF.

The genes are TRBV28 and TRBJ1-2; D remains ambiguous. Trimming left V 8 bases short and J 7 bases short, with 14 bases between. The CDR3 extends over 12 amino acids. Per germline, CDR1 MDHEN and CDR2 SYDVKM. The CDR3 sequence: CASLGVPGGYTF. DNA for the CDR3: TGTGCCAGCCTAGGAGTACCTGGTGGCTACACCTTC.

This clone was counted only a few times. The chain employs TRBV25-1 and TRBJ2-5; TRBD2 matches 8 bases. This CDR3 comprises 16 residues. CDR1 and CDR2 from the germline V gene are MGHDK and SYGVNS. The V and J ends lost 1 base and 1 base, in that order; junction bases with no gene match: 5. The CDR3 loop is CASSEFAGGFQETQYF. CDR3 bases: TGTGCCAGCAGTGAATTTGCGGGAGGATTCCAAGAGACCCAGTACTTC.

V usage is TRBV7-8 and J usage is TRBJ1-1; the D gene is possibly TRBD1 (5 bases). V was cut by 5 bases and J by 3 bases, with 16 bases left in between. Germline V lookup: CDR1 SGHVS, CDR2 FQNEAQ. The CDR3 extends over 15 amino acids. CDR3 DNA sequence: TGTGCCAGCAGCCCCTGGAGGGGAGGGGACACTGAAGCTTTCTTT. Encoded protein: CASSPWRGGDTEAFF.

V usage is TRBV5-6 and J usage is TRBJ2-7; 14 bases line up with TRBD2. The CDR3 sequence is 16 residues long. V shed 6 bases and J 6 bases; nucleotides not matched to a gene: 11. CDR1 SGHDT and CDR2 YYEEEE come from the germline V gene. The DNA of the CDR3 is TGTGCCAGCACCCGACGACTGGGACTAGCGGGAGCCGAGCAGTACTTC. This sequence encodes CASTRRLGLAGAEQYF.

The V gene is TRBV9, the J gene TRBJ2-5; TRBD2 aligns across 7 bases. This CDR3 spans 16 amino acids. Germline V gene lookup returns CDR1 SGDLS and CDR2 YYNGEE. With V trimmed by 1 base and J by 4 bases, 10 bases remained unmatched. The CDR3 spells CASSVSSGEGRETQYF. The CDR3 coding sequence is TGTGCCAGCAGCGTATCCTCTGGGGAGGGCCGAGAGACCCAGTACTTC.

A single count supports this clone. The DNA of the CDR3 is TGTGCCAGCCCGGGACAGTTGGGGGAGACCCAGTACTTC. Residues: CASPGQLGETQYF. V gene TRBV2 combines with J gene TRBJ2-5; 7 bases are a match to TRBD1. CDR1 is SNHLY and CDR2 is FYNNEI in the germline V gene. The trim removed 8 bases at V and 5 bases at J, leaving 8 bases unmatched. The CDR3 covers 13 residues.